This passage covers 4 T cell receptor beta chains from one sample sequenced in a study of patients and donors after allogeneic stem cell transplantation. TCRdb re-analysed the RT-PCR reads in MiXCR, keeping a single row per CDR3 protein. The data hold 410,000 or so distinct CDR3 sequences, with 16% observed a single time. Material for sequencing was blood, either unsorted or a sorted T cell fraction (not recorded which). Receptors were obtained from a human donor who was either an allogeneic HSCT recipient or a stem cell or donor lymphocyte infusion donor (not recorded which). It is not recorded whose cells these are; they may come from a transplant donor.

The CDR3 bases are TGCGCCAGCAGCCCAGGACAGGATTTAAATGAGCAGTTCTTC. Its protein product is CASSPGQDLNEQFF. The rearrangement links TRBV5-1 to TRBJ2-1, with 7 bases aligning to TRBD1. V lost 4 bases, J lost 7 bases, and 8 bases stayed unmatched. Germline assignment: CDR1 SGHRS and CDR2 YFSETQ. The CDR3 contains 14 residues. The variable domain in full, completed from reference TRBV5-1 and TRBJ2-1, reads KAGVTQTPRYLIKTRGQQVTLSCSPISGHRSVSWYQQTPGQGLQFLFEYFSETQRNKGNFPGRFSGRQFSNSRSEMNVSTLELGDSALYLCASSPGQDLNEQFFGPGTRLTVL.

This clonotype was counted a few times. The chain couples TRBV24-1 to TRBJ2-3, with 8 bases matching TRBD2. Germline values: CDR1 KGHDR, CDR2 SFDVKD. Losses at the gene ends were 5 bases for V and 2 bases for J; bases not matched to a gene: 8. This CDR3 contains 16 residues. The CDR3 DNA reads TGTGCCACCAGTGCCCGGGAGGGGGGCATCACAGATACGCAGTATTTT. This encodes CATSAREGGITDTQYF.

In its sample, this clonotype was seen a few times. The V gene is TRBV3-1, the J gene TRBJ2-4; TRBD1 agrees at 9 bases. Germline CDR1 reads LGHDT; CDR2 reads YNNKEL (reference sequence). The junction had 6 bases not matched to a gene; V was cut back by 4 bases and J by 8 bases. The CDR3 runs 14 residues. CDR3 nucleotide sequence: TGTGCCAGCAGCCCCGGGACAGGGAGTTACATTCAGTACTTC. Its translation is CASSPGTGSYIQYF.

This chain links TRBV29-1 with TRBJ2-3; no reliable D call. CDR1 SQVTM and CDR2 ANQGSEA come from the germline V gene. V lost 6 bases to trimming and J lost 0 bases, with 10 bases between them. The CDR3 is made up of 13 amino acids. In nucleotides, the CDR3 is TGCAGCGTGATGGTTACTAGCACAGATACGCAGTATTTT. It encodes CSVMVTSTDTQYF.